The sequence of this T cell receptor (beta chain) was determined in a study of cytomegalovirus exposure and HLA in healthy donors (dated by TCRdb to 2016 to 2017). General notes on the study: According to an earlier analysis of 587 of the donors, about 190 million T cells yielded some 110 million unique TCR beta sequences and 276 Gb of sequence data. An early release that covered several hundred HLA-typed donors contained approximately 290 gigabases of sequencing data and tens of millions of unique TCR sequences. Of the approximately 400 genotyped donors, approximately 83% fell in the genetic ancestry cluster associated with self-reported Caucasian donors. The study aimed to test whether signatures of past pathogen exposure could be identified by cataloging public T cell receptors. The T cell repertoires of 670 or so subjects were profiled by immunosequencing and related to cytomegalovirus serostatus. Along with the roughly 700-subject first cohort, a separate validation cohort of over a hundred different subjects was used. To predict cytomegalovirus infection status, the study brought together high-throughput TCR immunosequencing, statistical association of individual TCRs with disease status, and machine learning. In a later analysis, previously published TCR beta repertoires from hundreds of donors were re-analyzed and high-resolution HLA genotyping was added so that TCR occurrence patterns could be studied. Rather than using new phenotypic data, the later analysis identified candidate immune exposures from TCR beta sequences and from how often those sequences occurred across donors. An earlier analysis of some 600 of the donors applied high-throughput TCR beta sequencing to assess whether each TCR beta V gene segment acted as functional or pseudogenic. Donor age, sex, ethnicity and CMV serostatus were compiled alongside the repertoire data. A later genetic analysis took genome-wide SNP genotypes for 398 of the 666 donors and used that subset as a discovery cohort. All discovery cohort repertoires had been generated using a single sequencing platform. HLA typing included class I and class II loci at four-digit resolution. Typing coverage differed by locus: A, B, C, DRB1 and DQB1 were typed in about 620-640 donors, DQA1 in about 560, DPA1 in over 600, and DPB1 in roughly 470. Roughly 5 DR-DQ haplotypes were handled as single units for association and clustering, since linkage in the cohort was strong. Among a few hundred genotyped donors of the cohort, an average of around 240,000 unique TCR beta nucleotide sequences were sequenced per donor, around 20% of them non-productive.

The library was prepared using the immunoSEQ multiplex PCR assay. A mixture of 60 forward primers for TCR Vbeta segments and 13 reverse primers for TCR Jbeta segments was used in the multiplex PCR. A multiplex PCR assay on genomic DNA amplified the CDR3 region of rearranged TCR beta genes. Amplified TCR beta libraries were sequenced as 87-base-pair reads on the Illumina HiSeq System. In the source study's methods: A later analysis counted 75 million to 100 million unique TCR beta chains across the 500 to 850 repertoires, and 9.5 million to 11 million of these chains were shared by at least two donors. Raw reads were error-corrected and collapsed into unique sequences by a nearest-neighbor algorithm in which closely related sequences were merged to remove PCR and sequencing errors. CDR3 sequences were aligned to IMGT reference sequences to assign V, D and J gene segments. Each retained sequence needed at least a six-nucleotide match to both a V gene segment and a J gene segment. Rearrangements were called productive when the CDR3 lacked stop codons and stayed in frame with V and J; all others were non-productive. Following IMGT convention, CDR3 was defined as the stretch from the second conserved V-encoded cysteine to the conserved J-encoded phenylalanine. Sequences without an unambiguous match to a single V gene segment were excluded from the earlier analysis of about 640 of the donors. An earlier analysis of some 610 of the donors called V segments functional above 56.7% productive rearrangements and segregating when the between-donor standard deviation exceeded 5%. A statistical classification framework was built for diagnosing cytomegalovirus status from the catalog of TCR beta chain sequences. V and J gene assignment, in a later analysis, came from comparing TCR nucleotide sequences with IMGT/GENE-DB human TR gene sequences. In a later analysis, CDR3 sequences and most-parsimonious VDJ recombination scenarios were assigned using the TCRdist pipeline. In a later analysis, each TCR beta chain was defined by its CDR3 amino acid sequence together with its V-gene family, and reads lacking a unique V-gene family were excluded. To address suspected cross-contamination and a sequencing artifact, a later analysis removed around 590 highly shared, low-generation-probability nucleotide sequences. In a later analysis, a clonal expansion index was calculated for each public chain from normalized within-repertoire ranks of inferred template counts. In a later analysis, generation probabilities were computed using a VDJ recombination model fitted to out-of-frame rearrangements, and the results were checked against IGoR. Hypergeometric tests were used in a later analysis to score TCR-TCR, TCR-HLA and TCR-CMV co-occurrence, with a repertoire-size bias correction applied to the TCR pairs. To estimate false discovery rates, a later analysis permuted the HLA or CMV assignments 20 times. In a later analysis, co-occurring TCRs were grouped with DBSCAN, and TCRdist sequence similarity was added when clustering was performed within HLA-allele-positive subsets. Repertoires with fewer than 30,000 or more than 120,000 public chains, plus five repertoires with anomalous nucleotide sharing, were excluded from co-occurrence clustering. Not all clones reach the TCRdb copy of this immuneACCESS table, which keeps in-frame sequences only. Checked studies attribute under half of the gap to unresolved V genes and leave the rest unexplained. That table is the source of V, J and clone size, and D and trimming were worked out from the DNA. The sample records more than 100,000 clones, around 76% of which are singletons. About a tenth of the sample rests with the top ten.

CDR1 and CDR2, looked up from the germline V gene, are SGHTA and FQGNSA. V is shortened by 3 bases, J by 8 bases, and the region joining them spans 14 bases. The CDR3 runs 14 residues from the cysteine to the phenylalanine. Only the CDR3 region is kept as DNA, spanning 42 bases read in frame from base 1. The cohort was made up of several hundred healthy bone marrow donors. All cohort members were sampled while nominally healthy, although unrecorded immune exposures were likely present. The donor was CMV seropositive and belonged to the group of more than 250 seropositive cohort members. A peripheral blood sample was provided by each donor, and peripheral blood mononuclear cells were used for TCR beta sequencing. Genomic DNA extraction from the blood cell samples was performed with the Qiagen DNeasy Blood Extraction Kit. Remarks on this clone: Its antigen is currently not known. It has no much larger one-base neighbor in the sample; base qualities were not kept.

Results and caveats for the whole study, not just this receptor: According to a later analysis, most CMV-associated TCR beta chains appeared to be HLA-restricted, and the HLA associations seemed to be driven largely by CMV exposure. Across donors, most TCR sequences were observed very rarely, whereas some public TCRs were present in many individuals. A cluster of highly shared sequence variants was judged likely to represent a technical artifact of the sequencing pipeline. V-gene and J-gene trimming of TCR beta chains was associated with a missense DCLRE1C variant in a later genetic analysis, and the association was replicated in an independent cohort. The only immune exposure information available for the cohort was CMV serostatus. A further reported finding was that TCR beta sequences accurately predicted the HLA-A and HLA-B alleles for most subjects in the first cohort. This cohort had only TCR beta chains sequenced, and the lack of alpha or paired-chain data limited which features could be detected. Cytomegalovirus status was reported to be diagnosed by the classifier with high specificity and sensitivity in both the original and validation cohorts. In a later analysis, TCR association rates were found to vary across HLA loci, with the most associated TCRs seen for DRB1 alleles and the fewest for HLA-C alleles. Some IMGT-functional V segments, including TRBV6-2 and TRBV6-3, could not be told apart with the 87-base-pair reads, so those segments were excluded. Assigning TCR associations to individual alleles was difficult when HLA alleles, especially DR and DQ, strongly co-occurred. Correlated functional status among segregating V segments might reflect linkage disequilibrium, but an unknown experimental factor could not be ruled out. According to a later genetic analysis, donors in an Asian-associated ancestry cluster had fewer N-insertions in productive TCRs than the approximately 650-donor mean. Several of the top co-occurrence clusters appeared to be linked to parvovirus B19, influenza, CMV and Epstein-Barr virus, according to a later analysis. A later analysis associated 16,951 TCR beta sequences with specific HLA alleles at a false discovery rate of 0.05. Roughly uniform sequencing depth across donors was assumed in presence/absence analyses, although this assumption may not hold. Because HLA typing was unavailable for some donors at each locus, only the typed subset was used in association tests. It was suggested by the authors that the approach could potentially be generalized to other disease states and immunological phenotypes. In an earlier analysis of more than 450 of the donors, most TCR beta V segments were observed in productive rearrangements about 87% or about 30% of the time, broadly matching IMGT annotations. A later analysis found that HLA-associated TCR beta chains were more clonally expanded and had lower generation probabilities than equally common non-associated chains. In vitro tests confirmed that a few of the cytomegalovirus-associated TCR beta chains recognize cytomegalovirus antigens. The study gave a list of some 150 TCR beta chains associated with cytomegalovirus. Roughly 17 rarely observed V segments, including chromosome 9 orphons, were excluded from the earlier analysis of a few hundred of the donors because counts were too low.

This receptor was obtained from a young woman in good health and CMV-seropositive. Sequencing was carried out using PBMCs. The chain is assembled from TRBV7-2 and TRBJ1-3, and the D gene may be TRBD1, 6 bases matching. Read as DNA, the sequence is TGTGCCAGCAGCTTCGGGGGGCGAAGTGACACCATATATTTT. Its protein is CASSFGGRSDTIYF.